Here is one T cell receptor (beta chain) with its context. One end of the junction varies from germline; a read error may be responsible. This specimen belongs to a study of tumor-infiltrating lymphocytes in glioblastoma multiforme. TCR beta libraries were built from RNA through three nested multiplex PCR rounds using modified ARM-PCR. TCRdb called the multiplex PCR reads again in MiXCR, with one record for every CDR3 protein. The sample gives almost 20,000 distinct CDR3 sequences, around 72% of which show up once; approximately 18% is in the top ten. The germline V gene encodes CDR1 LNHDA and CDR2 SQIVND (reference sequence). The CDR3 runs 18 residues.

The rearrangement joins TRBV19 to TRBJ1-2; no definite D call. The origin of this receptor is a male donor with glioblastoma. Material for sequencing was peripheral blood. The DNA of the CDR3 is TGTGCCAGAAGTATCGGGAGGATAGGTTCAACACCGAACTATGGCTACACCTTC. This encodes CARSIGRIGSTPNYGYTF.